These 4 T cell receptor beta chains share one sample of origin, sequenced in a study of Ad26.COV2.S vaccination and SARS-CoV-2 variants. Sequencing used immunoSEQ multiplex PCR; TCRdb keeps in-frame clones, though not all of them. This table holds about 350,000 clones, 92% found once. The source was peripheral blood, collected after recovery from COVID-19. Receptors originate from a human donor who had recovered from COVID-19.

The chain couples TRBV7-8 to TRBJ1-1; tentatively, D is TRBD1 (6 bases). With 4 bases removed from V and 5 bases from J, the gap between germline ends came to 14 bases. The CDR3 covers 14 residues. Germline-derived CDR1 and CDR2 are SGHVS and FQNEAQ. CDR3 residues: CASSSYRERTEAFF. Here the CDR3 DNA reads TGTGCCAGCAGCTCCTACAGGGAGAGGACTGAAGCTTTCTTT.

This chain connects TRBV19 to TRBJ2-7, with D perhaps given as TRBD1 or TRBD2 (6 bases each). This CDR3 is 10 amino acids long. V lost 11 bases to trimming and J lost 5 bases, with 10 bases between them. Germline V gene lookup returns CDR1 LNHDA and CDR2 SQIVND (reference sequence). Here the CDR3 DNA reads TGTGCCTCGGGGGCCCACGAGCAGTACTTC. Encoded protein: CASGAHEQYF.

This clone was found a few times. V usage is TRBV5-1 and J usage is TRBJ1-1, with TRBD1 matching 7 bases. The CDR3 covers 15 residues. V trimming: 4 bases; J trimming: 3 bases; junction bases outside the gene matches: 9. Germline CDR1 reads SGHRS; CDR2 reads YFSETQ. The CDR3, as DNA: TGCGCCAGCAGCGCTTACCCCCAGGGGGACACTGAAGCTTTCTTT. It encodes CASSAYPQGDTEAFF. Drawing the rest from reference TRBV5-1 and TRBJ1-1, the complete variable domain is KAGVTQTPRYLIKTRGQQVTLSCSPISGHRSVSWYQQTPGQGLQFLFEYFSETQRNKGNFPGRFSGRQFSNSRSEMNVSTLELGDSALYLCASSAYPQGDTEAFFGQGTRLTVV.

The genes are TRBV6-6 and TRBJ2-7, with 13 bases fitting TRBD2. V was clipped by 4 bases and J by 5 bases; unmatched bases: 5. CDR3 length: 15 amino acids. Looked up from germline, CDR1 is MNHNY and CDR2 is SVGAGI (reference sequence). The CDR3 coding sequence is TGTGCCAGCAGTTGGACTAGCGGGGGCAAAAACGAGCAGTACTTC. This codes for CASSWTSGGKNEQYF.